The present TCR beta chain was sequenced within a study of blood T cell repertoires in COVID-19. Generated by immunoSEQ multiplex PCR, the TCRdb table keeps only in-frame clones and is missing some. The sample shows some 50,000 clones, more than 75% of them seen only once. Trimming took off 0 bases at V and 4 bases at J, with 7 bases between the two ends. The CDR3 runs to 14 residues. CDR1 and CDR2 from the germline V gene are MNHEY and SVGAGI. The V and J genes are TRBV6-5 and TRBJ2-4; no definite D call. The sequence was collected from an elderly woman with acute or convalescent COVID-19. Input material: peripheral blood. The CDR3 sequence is CASSYSRLKNIQYF. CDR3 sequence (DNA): TGTGCCAGCAGTTACTCGAGACTTAAAAACATTCAGTACTTC.